Listed below are T cell receptor beta chains from one sample, sequenced in a study of T cell repertoires in cytomegalovirus infection. TCRdb reanalysed the reads using MiXCR and keeps one entry per CDR3 protein. This table has some 560,000 distinct CDR3 sequences, roughly 43% appearing once. No antigen is known for these receptors. Sequences were derived from cultured PBMCs, sampled from culture after CMV antigen stimulation. These receptors were collected from a human donor in good health (CMV status not recorded). Some clones in this sample may be carry-over from other donors' samples. The CDR3 runs from the conserved cysteine through the conserved F or W. A D gene is named only where the DNA matches it firmly. The size field is filled for only some rows; it gives once, few, many or a size class.

j_call d_call clone_size v_call cdr3_aa cdr3_nt
TRBJ2-7 TRBD1 . TRBV2 CASSAQWTGNEQYF TGTGCCAGCAGTGCCCAATGGACAGGGAACGAGCAGTACTTC
TRBJ2-5 TRBD1 . TRBV10-3 CAISGGQGAGDQETQYF TGTGCCATCAGTGGTGGACAGGGGGCAGGGGACCAAGAGACCCAGTACTTC
TRBJ2-3 TRBD2 . TRBV20-1 CSAASGSTDTQYF TGCAGTGCAGCTAGCGGGAGCACAGATACGCAGTATTTT
TRBJ2-4 TRBD2 few TRBV7-2 CASSRGAGGIVQYF TGTGCCAGCAGCCGTGGGGCGGGAGGGATAGTTCAGTACTTC
TRBJ1-1 . many TRBV7-8 CASCDSLNTEAFF TGTGCCAGTTGTGACAGTTTGAACACTGAAGCTTTCTTT
TRBJ1-1 . . TRBV5-1 CASSSSWSQGEAFF TGCGCCAGCAGCTCCTCGTGGAGCCAGGGGGAAGCTTTCTTT
TRBJ2-1 TRBD2 . TRBV6-2/TRBV6-3 CASSYLSSGDYNEQFF TGTGCCAGCAGTTACTTGTCGAGCGGGGATTACAATGAGCAGTTCTTC
TRBJ2-2 TRBD1 . TRBV12-3/TRBV12-4 CASSLGYRDRGAGRTGELFF TGTGCCAGCAGTTTAGGGTACCGGGACAGGGGCGCAGGTCGCACCGGGGAGCTGTTTTTT
TRBJ2-7 TRBD1 . TRBV6-1 CASRGDRRFEQYF TGTGCCAGCAGGGGGGACAGGAGATTCGAGCAGTACTTC
TRBJ2-3 TRBD2 few TRBV12-5 CASANGGVADTQYF TGTGCTAGTGCAAACGGGGGGGTTGCAGATACGCAGTATTTT
TRBJ2-5 . many TRBV15 CATSTRDPVQTQYF TGTGCCACCAGCACCCGGGACCCCGTCCAGACCCAGTACTTC
TRBJ1-3 . . TRBV12-3/TRBV12-4 CASTASSGNTIYF TGTGCCAGCACCGCGAGCTCTGGAAACACCATATATTTT
TRBJ1-1 . . TRBV19 CASSIYTVTNTEAFF TGTGCCAGTAGTATATATACCGTAACCAACACTGAAGCTTTCTTT
TRBJ1-2 TRBD1 . TRBV5-4 CASSGTDVSGYTF TGTGCCAGCTCCGGGACAGACGTATCTGGCTACACCTTC
TRBJ2-7 . few TRBV6-1 CATHKGRDVPGEQYF TGTGCCACCCATAAGGGAAGGGACGTGCCCGGCGAGCAGTACTTC
TRBJ2-1 . . TRBV12-3/TRBV12-4 CASSLTGRDSYNEQFF TGTGCCAGCAGTCTTACCGGACGGGACTCCTACAATGAGCAGTTCTTC
TRBJ2-7 TRBD2 many TRBV6-2/TRBV6-3 CASSYRGGDYEQYF TGTGCCAGCAGTTACCGCGGGGGAGACTACGAGCAGTACTTC
TRBJ1-4 . . TRBV6-1 CASRESRTTNEKLFF TGTGCCAGCAGAGAATCTAGGACAACTAATGAAAAACTGTTTTTT
TRBJ2-3 . . TRBV5-6 CASSSVYRVPSSYTDTQYF TGTGCCAGCAGCTCGGTATACAGGGTTCCAAGTTCTTACACAGATACGCAGTATTTT
TRBJ2-7 . . TRBV6-2/TRBV6-3 CASTNLKVPYEQYF TGTGCCAGCACTAACCTCAAGGTTCCCTACGAGCAGTACTTC
TRBJ1-1 . few TRBV6-1 CASSYGGTGYTEAFF TGTGCCAGCAGTTATGGGGGCACAGGGTACACTGAAGCTTTCTTT
TRBJ2-4 TRBD2 . TRBV27 CASSHRAASGRAGAKNIQYF TGTGCCAGCAGCCACCGTGCGGCTAGCGGGAGGGCCGGGGCCAAAAACATTCAGTACTTC
TRBJ1-1 . . TRBV12-3/TRBV12-4 CASSFTNTEAFF TGTGCCAGCAGTTTTACGAACACTGAAGCTTTCTTT
TRBJ2-6 TRBD1 few TRBV20-1 CSARGVRGSSGANVLTF TGCAGTGCTAGAGGGGTCAGGGGGTCCTCTGGGGCCAACGTCCTGACTTTC
TRBJ2-5 TRBD1 few TRBV25-1 CASSAYKTTGQGAETQYF TGTGCCAGCAGCGCATACAAGACTACCGGACAGGGGGCAGAGACCCAGTACTTC
TRBJ2-1 . . TRBV20-1 CSARDASGGEQFF TGCAGTGCTAGAGACGCCTCCGGTGGTGAGCAGTTCTTC
TRBJ2-5 . many TRBV7-2 CASSQPEGHATQYF TGTGCCAGCAGTCAACCCGAGGGGCATGCGACCCAGTACTTC
TRBJ2-1 TRBD2 few TRBV20-1 CSARDGGSGSYEQFF TGCAGTGCTAGAGATGGTGGTAGCGGGAGTTATGAGCAGTTCTTC
TRBJ2-2 . once TRBV6-2/TRBV6-3 CASSYSLRPRLGELFF TGTGCCAGCAGTTACTCGCTACGCCCTCGGCTGGGGGAGCTGTTTTTT
TRBJ2-7 TRBD2 . TRBV12-3/TRBV12-4 CASSRTGTIRYEQYF TGTGCCAGCAGCCGCACCGGGACTATACGTTACGAGCAGTACTTC
TRBJ2-3 TRBD2 few TRBV29-1 CSVEGLAGPRASTDTQYF TGCAGCGTTGAAGGACTAGCGGGGCCTCGGGCCAGCACAGATACGCAGTATTTT
TRBJ2-5 . . TRBV12-3/TRBV12-4 CASSLAVSGETQYF TGTGCCAGCAGTTTAGCGGTCAGCGGGGAGACCCAGTACTTC
TRBJ1-1 . . TRBV6-6 CASSYVEMGEAFF TGTGCCAGCAGTTACGTGGAGATGGGTGAAGCTTTCTTT
TRBJ2-7 TRBD1 once TRBV6-1 CASRKTGGYEQYF TGTGCCAGCAGAAAGACAGGGGGGTACGAGCAGTACTTC
TRBJ1-1 TRBD1 . TRBV5-1 CASSADRGLVNTEAFF TGCGCCAGCAGCGCGGACAGGGGGCTGGTGAACACTGAAGCTTTCTTT
TRBJ2-7 TRBD2 few TRBV7-2 CASSATAGESYEQYF TGTGCCAGCAGCGCTACAGCGGGGGAGTCCTACGAGCAGTACTTC
TRBJ1-4 TRBD1 few TRBV2 CASRGQGVANEPMFF TGTGCCAGCAGGGGACAGGGGGTGGCTAATGAGCCAATGTTTTTT